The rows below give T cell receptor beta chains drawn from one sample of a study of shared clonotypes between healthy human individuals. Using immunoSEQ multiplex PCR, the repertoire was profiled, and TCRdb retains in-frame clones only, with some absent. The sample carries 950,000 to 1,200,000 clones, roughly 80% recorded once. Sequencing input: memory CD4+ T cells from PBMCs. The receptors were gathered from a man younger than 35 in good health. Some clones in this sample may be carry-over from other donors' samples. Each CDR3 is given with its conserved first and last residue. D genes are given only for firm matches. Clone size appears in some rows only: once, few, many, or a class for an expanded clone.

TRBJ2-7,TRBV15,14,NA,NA,TGTGCCACCAGCAGAGGGAGGGCCAACGACGAGCAGTACTTC,CATSRGRANDEQYF
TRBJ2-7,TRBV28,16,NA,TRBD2,TGTGCCAGCAGTTTAGCGGGACTAGCGGGAGGGTACGAGCAGTACTTC,CASSLAGLAGGYEQYF
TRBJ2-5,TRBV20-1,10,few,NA,TGCAGTGCTTTTCATGTGACCCAGTACTTC,CSAFHVTQYF
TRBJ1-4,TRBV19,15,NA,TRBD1,TGTGCCAGTAGTTCGCGCACCGGGACAGGGTTACAACTGTTTTTT,CASSSRTGTGLQLFF
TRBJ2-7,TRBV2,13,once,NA,TGTGCCAGCACCGCACCCGACAGCTACGAGCAGTACTTC,CASTAPDSYEQYF
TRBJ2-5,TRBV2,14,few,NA,TGTGCCAGCAGTCGAGGGTCGTACCAAGAGACCCAGTACTTC,CASSRGSYQETQYF
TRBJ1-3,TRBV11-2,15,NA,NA,TGTGCCCTTTCCTGGATCCAGGGGAATGGAAACACCATATATTTT,CALSWIQGNGNTIYF
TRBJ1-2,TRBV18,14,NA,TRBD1,TGTGCCAGCTCACCATATCGACAGGGTTATGGCTACACCTTC,CASSPYRQGYGYTF
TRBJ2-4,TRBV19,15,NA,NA,TGTGCCAGTAGTATAGATTCGCAGGGAAGGAACATTCAGTACTTC,CASSIDSQGRNIQYF
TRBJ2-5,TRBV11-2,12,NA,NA,TGTGCCAGCAGCTTAGAGCAAGAGACCCAGTACTTC,CASSLEQETQYF
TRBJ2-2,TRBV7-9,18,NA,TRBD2,TGTGCCAGCACCGCGGGACTAGCGGGAAAATCGAACACCGGGGAGCTGTTTTTT,CASTAGLAGKSNTGELFF
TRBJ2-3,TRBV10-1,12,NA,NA,TGCGCCAGCGGTTACACGGGAGATACGCAGTATTTT,CASGYTGDTQYF
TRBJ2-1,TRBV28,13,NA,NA,TGTGCCAGCATTCCGGGCGGTCACAATGAGCAGTTCTTC,CASIPGGHNEQFF
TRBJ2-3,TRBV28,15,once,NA,TGTGCCAGCAGTTCACCGGGACGCTACACAGATACGCAGTATTTT,CASSSPGRYTDTQYF
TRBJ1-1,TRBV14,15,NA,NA,TGTGCCAGCAGCCAGCCGGGGGGGGTATTCCCTGAAGCTTTCTTT,CASSQPGGVFPEAFF
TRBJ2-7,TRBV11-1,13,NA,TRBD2,TGTGCCAGCAGCCGGGGTCCGGGGGGAGAGCAGTACTTC,CASSRGPGGEQYF
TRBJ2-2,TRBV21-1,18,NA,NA,TGTGCCAGCAGCAGCCTAGCCACTGACCCTTTGAACACCGGGGAGCTGTTTTTT,CASSSLATDPLNTGELFF
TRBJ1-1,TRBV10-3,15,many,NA,TGTGCCATCAGTGGCTCGCCAGGGTTGAACACTGAAGCTTTCTTT,CAISGSPGLNTEAFF
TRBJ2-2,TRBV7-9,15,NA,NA,TGTGCCAGCAGCTGGGGAGCGGGGAACACCGGGGAGCTGTTTTTT,CASSWGAGNTGELFF
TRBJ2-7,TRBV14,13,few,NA,TGTGCCAGCAGCCAAGGCCGCTCCTACGAGCAGTACTTC,CASSQGRSYEQYF
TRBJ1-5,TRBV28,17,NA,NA,TGTGCCAGCAGGCCCCCTTTACATAAGCAGACGAGTCAGCCCCAGCATTTT,CASRPPLHKQTSQPQHF
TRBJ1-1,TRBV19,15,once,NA,TGTGCCAGTATGACCATATATACCATGAACACTGAAGCTTTCTTT,CASMTIYTMNTEAFF
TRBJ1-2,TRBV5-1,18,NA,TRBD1,TGCGCCAGCAGCTTGGAGCCGGGACAGGGGGCGACGTCTGGTGGCTACACCTTC,CASSLEPGQGATSGGYTF
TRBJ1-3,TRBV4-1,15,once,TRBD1,TGCGCCAGCAGCCGCTCAGACAGGGGGGGTAACACCATATATTTT,CASSRSDRGGNTIYF
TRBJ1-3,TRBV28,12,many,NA,TGTGCCAGCGAGGACACTAGAAACACCATATATTTT,CASEDTRNTIYF
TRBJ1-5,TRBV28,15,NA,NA,TGTGCCATCAATCGTCCAGGCGGGCTAACCCAGCCCCAGCATTTT,CAINRPGGLTQPQHF
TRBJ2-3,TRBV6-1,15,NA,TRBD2,TGTGCCAGCCGCCGACTAGCGGGAGAGGGGGATACGCAGTATTTT,CASRRLAGEGDTQYF
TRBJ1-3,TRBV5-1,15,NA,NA,TGCGCCAGCAGTGAATGGTTCTCTGCTGGAAACACCATATATTTT,CASSEWFSAGNTIYF
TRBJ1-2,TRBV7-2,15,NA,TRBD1,TGTGCCAGCAGCTCCCTGGGACAGGGGGCGTTTGGCTACACCTTC,CASSSLGQGAFGYTF
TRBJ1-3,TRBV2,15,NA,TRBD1,TGTGCCAGCTCCAGAGCGGACAGGGCTGGAAACACCATATATTTT,CASSRADRAGNTIYF
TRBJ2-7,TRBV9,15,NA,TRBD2,TGTGCCAGCAGCCAGGGGACTAGCGGGAGTTACGAGCAGTACTTC,CASSQGTSGSYEQYF
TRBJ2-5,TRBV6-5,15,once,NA,TGTGCCAGCAGTTACGGTGGTGGCCCAGAGGGGGCCCAGTACTTC,CASSYGGGPEGAQYF
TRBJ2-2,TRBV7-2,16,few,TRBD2,TGTGCCAGCAGCTTATTTAGCGGGAGGAACACCGGGGAGCTGTTTTTT,CASSLFSGRNTGELFF
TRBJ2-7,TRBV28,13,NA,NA,TGTGCCAGCAGCCCCCCGGACGGAGCAGGGCAGTACTTC,CASSPPDGAGQYF
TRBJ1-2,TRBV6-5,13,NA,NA,TGTGCCAGCAGTTGGCGGGGTAACTATGGCTACACCTTC,CASSWRGNYGYTF
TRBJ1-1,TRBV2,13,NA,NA,TGTGCCAGCACTTTCCTAGGGGGCACTGAAGCTTTCTTT,CASTFLGGTEAFF
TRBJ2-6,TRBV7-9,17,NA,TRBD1,TGTGCCAGCAGCGCGACAGGGGCCTCCTCTGGGGCCAACGTCCTGACCTTC,CASSATGASSGANVLTF
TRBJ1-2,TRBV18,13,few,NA,TGTGCCAGCTCACCAGGGGGGGACTATGGCTACACCTTC,CASSPGGDYGYTF
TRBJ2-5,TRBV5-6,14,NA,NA,TGTGCCAGCAGCTCAAGGACATACCAAGAGACCCAGTACTTC,CASSSRTYQETQYF
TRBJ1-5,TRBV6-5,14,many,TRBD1,TGTGCCAGCAAAAAGGGACAGGGCACTCAGCCCCAGCATTTT,CASKKGQGTQPQHF
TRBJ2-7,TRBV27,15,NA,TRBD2,TGTGCCAGCAGAACGCGGACTAGCGGGAGCTACGAGCAGTACTTC,CASRTRTSGSYEQYF
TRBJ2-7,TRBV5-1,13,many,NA,TGCGCCAGCAGCTGGGGAGTGGGATACGAGCAGTACTTC,CASSWGVGYEQYF
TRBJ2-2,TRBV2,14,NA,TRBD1,TGTGCCAGCAGCGGGGACAGGGCCGACGGGGAGCTGTTTTTT,CASSGDRADGELFF
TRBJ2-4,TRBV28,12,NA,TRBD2,TGTGCCAGCACGGGCGGGAGAAACATTCAGTACTTC,CASTGGRNIQYF
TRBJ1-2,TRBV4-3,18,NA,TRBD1,TGCGCCAGCAGCCAAGTAATAATCGGGAGGGGGCGCGGCTATGGCTACACCTTC,CASSQVIIGRGRGYGYTF
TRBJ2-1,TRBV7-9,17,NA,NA,TGTGCCAGCAGCTTAGAGAGATCAGCGGAAAGGATGGGTGAGCAGTTCTTC,CASSLERSAERMGEQFF
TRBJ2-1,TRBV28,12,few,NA,TGTGCCAGCGGGAGTTTTTTGAATGAGCAGTTCTTC,CASGSFLNEQFF
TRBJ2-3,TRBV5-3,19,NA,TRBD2,TGTGCCAGAAGCCCGACCCTTGGGGAACGGGAGGGGAACACAGATACGCAGTATTTT,CARSPTLGEREGNTDTQYF
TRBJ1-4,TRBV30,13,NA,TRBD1,TGTGCCTGGCAACAGGGGGTAAACGAAAAACTGTTTTTT,CAWQQGVNEKLFF